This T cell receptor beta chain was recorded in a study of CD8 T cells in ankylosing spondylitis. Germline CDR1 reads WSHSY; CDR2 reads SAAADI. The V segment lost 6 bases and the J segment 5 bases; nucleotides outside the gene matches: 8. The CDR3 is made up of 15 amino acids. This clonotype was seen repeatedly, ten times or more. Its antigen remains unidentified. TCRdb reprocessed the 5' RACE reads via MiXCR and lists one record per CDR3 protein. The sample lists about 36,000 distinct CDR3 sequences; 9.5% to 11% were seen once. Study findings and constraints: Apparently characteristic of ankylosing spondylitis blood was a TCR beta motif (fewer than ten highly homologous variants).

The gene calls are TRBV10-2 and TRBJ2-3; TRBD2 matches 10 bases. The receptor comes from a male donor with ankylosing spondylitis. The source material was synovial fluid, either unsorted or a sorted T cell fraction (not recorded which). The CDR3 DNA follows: TGCGCCAGCAGCAAGCGGGAGGGCCGAGTAGATACGCAGTATTTT. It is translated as CASSKREGRVDTQYF.